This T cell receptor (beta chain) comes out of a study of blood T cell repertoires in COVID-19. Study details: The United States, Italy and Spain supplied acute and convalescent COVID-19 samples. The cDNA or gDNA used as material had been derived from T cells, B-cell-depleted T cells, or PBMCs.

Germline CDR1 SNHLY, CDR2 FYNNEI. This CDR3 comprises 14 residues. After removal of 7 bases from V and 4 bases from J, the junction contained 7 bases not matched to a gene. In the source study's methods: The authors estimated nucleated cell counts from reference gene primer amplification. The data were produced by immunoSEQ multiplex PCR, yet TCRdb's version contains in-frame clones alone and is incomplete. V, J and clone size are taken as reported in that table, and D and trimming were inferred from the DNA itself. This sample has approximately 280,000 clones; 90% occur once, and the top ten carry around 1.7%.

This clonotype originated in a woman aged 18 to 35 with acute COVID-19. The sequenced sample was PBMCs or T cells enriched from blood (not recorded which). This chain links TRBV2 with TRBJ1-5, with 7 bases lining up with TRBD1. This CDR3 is CASTGTARNQPQHF. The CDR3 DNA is TGTGCCAGCACAGGGACAGCCAGGAATCAGCCCCAGCATTTT. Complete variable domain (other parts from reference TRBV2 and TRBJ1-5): EPEVTQTPSHQVTQMGQEVILRCVPISNHLYFYWYRQILGQKVEFLVSFYNNEISEKSEIFDDQFSVERPDGSNFTLKIRSTKLEDSAMYFCASTGTARNQPQHFGDGTRLSIL.